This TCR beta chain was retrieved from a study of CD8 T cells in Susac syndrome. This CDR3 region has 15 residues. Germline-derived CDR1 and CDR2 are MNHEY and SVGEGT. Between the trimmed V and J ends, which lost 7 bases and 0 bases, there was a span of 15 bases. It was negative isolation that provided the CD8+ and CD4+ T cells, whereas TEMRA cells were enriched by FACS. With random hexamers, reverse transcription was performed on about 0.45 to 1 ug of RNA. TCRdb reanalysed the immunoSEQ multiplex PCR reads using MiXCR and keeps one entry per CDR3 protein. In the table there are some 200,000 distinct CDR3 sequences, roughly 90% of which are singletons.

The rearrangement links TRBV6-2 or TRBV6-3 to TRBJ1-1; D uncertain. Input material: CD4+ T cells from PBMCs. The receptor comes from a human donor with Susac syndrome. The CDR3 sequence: CASTEAAPMNTEAFF. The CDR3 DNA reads TGTGCCAGCACCGAGGCGGCTCCTATGAACACTGAAGCTTTCTTT.